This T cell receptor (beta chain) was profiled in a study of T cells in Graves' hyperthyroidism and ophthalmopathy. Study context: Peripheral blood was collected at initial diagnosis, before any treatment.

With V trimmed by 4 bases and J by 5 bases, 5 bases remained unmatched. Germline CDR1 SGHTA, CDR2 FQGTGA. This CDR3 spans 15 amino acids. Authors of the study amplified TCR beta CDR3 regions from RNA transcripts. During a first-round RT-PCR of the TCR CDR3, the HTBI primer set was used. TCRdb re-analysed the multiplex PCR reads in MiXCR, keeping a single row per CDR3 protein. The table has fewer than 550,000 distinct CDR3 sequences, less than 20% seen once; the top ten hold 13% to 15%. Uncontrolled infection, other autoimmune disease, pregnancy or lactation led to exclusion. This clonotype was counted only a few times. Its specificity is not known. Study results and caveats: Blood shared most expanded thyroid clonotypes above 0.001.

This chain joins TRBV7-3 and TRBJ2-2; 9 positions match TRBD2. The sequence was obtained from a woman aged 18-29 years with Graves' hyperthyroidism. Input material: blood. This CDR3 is CASSSGTSITGELFF. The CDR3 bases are TGTGCCAGCAGCTCCGGGACTAGCATTACCGGGGAGCTGTTTTTT.